The source of this T cell receptor beta chain is a study of Ad26.COV2.S vaccination and SARS-CoV-2 variants. Here immunoSEQ multiplex PCR was the method, and the copy in TCRdb shows in-frame clones only, minus some. The sample consists of about 350,000 clones, approximately 86% of them appearing once. Treatment in this sample: about 20 received Ad26.COV2.S at low or high dose, single or two shots; about 5 received placebo; per-sample allocation not given. The study sampled participants on day 63 after the first vaccine or placebo injection. Whoever gave the sample was an adult aged 18-55 years in Boston. A word on this clone: What it binds is not known.

Study findings and constraints: Reportedly, spike-specific CD8+ and CD4+ T cell responses achieved substantial breadth once vaccination had taken place. Total T cell responses may have been underestimated by the TCR breadth and depth analyses. Placebo recipients had lower spike-specific TCR breadth than vaccine recipients.

The sample in question was peripheral blood, obtained in a trial of Ad26.COV2.S vaccine versus placebo. This receptor was taken from a person between 18 and 60 years old who received the Ad26.COV2.S COVID-19 vaccine or a placebo.

For the CDR3, the DNA is TGTGCCAGCAGTTTCCCTGTCGGGACAGGGGGTAATAGCTATGGCTACACCTTC. Its protein is CASSFPVGTGGNSYGYTF. This sequence joins TRBV28 and TRBJ1-2; 11 nucleotides align to TRBD1. The CDR3 totals 18 residues. The junction had 13 bases not matched to a gene; V was cut back by 3 bases and J by 4 bases. CDR1 is MDHEN, CDR2 SYDVKM, per germline.